This is a list of T cell receptor beta chains from one sample in a study of cytomegalovirus exposure and HLA in healthy donors. TCRdb keeps only in-frame clones here, not all; method: immunoSEQ multiplex PCR. The sample lists approximately 190,000 clones; around 86% were seen once. The sequencing sample was made of PBMCs. The receptors here all came from a man between 25 and 39 years old in good health and CMV-seronegative. CDR3s include the opening cysteine and the closing phenylalanine or tryptophan. D genes are given only for firm matches. Size is omitted from some rows. Given values are once, few, many or a class for expanded clones.

TRBJ2-3,TRBV9,-,-,CASSSRGRDTQYF,TGTGCCAGCAGCTCCAGAGGGCGGGATACGCAGTATTTT
TRBJ2-1,TRBV25-1,-,-,CASSGWENLNEQFF,TGTGCCAGCAGTGGCTGGGAGAACCTCAATGAGCAGTTCTTC
TRBJ2-2,TRBV18,TRBD1,-,CASSTGSGELFF,TGTGCCAGCTCGACAGGGTCCGGGGAGCTGTTTTTT
TRBJ1-2,TRBV12-5,TRBD1,-,CASGLVSDRTYGYTF,TGTGCTAGTGGTTTGGTTTCGGACAGGACTTACGGCTACACCTTC
TRBJ2-3,TRBV10-3,-,-,CAISEFGGRGTDTQYF,TGTGCCATCAGTGAGTTTGGGGGCCGGGGCACAGATACGCAGTATTTT
TRBJ1-1,TRBV28,-,once,CASASSDTEAFF,TGTGCCAGTGCTTCGTCGGACACTGAAGCTTTCTTT
TRBJ2-3,TRBV9,-,once,CASSVVPGTDTQYF,TGTGCCAGCAGCGTAGTCCCAGGTACAGATACGCAGTATTTT
TRBJ1-2,TRBV18,-,-,CASSPERGSYGYTF,TGTGCCAGCTCACCAGAGCGGGGATCCTATGGCTACACCTTC
TRBJ2-1,TRBV5-1,TRBD1,-,CASSPGQVSYNEQFF,TGCGCCAGCAGCCCGGGACAGGTGAGCTACAATGAGCAGTTCTTC
TRBJ2-7,TRBV28,TRBD2,-,CASTRDYPRGQYF,TGTGCCAGCACACGGGACTATCCCCGTGGGCAGTACTTC
TRBJ1-1,TRBV10-2,-,-,CASSSRQAQAFF,TGCGCCAGCTCCTCCCGACAAGCTCAAGCTTTCTTT
TRBJ2-2,TRBV5-1,TRBD2,few,CASSAGLADTGELFF,TGCGCCAGCAGCGCCGGACTAGCGGACACCGGGGAGCTGTTTTTT
TRBJ1-6,TRBV30,-,-,CAWRMLQNNSPLHF,TGTGCCTGGAGAATGTTACAGAATAATTCACCCCTCCACTTT
TRBJ1-5,TRBV10-3,TRBD1,-,CAIRTGVNQPQHF,TGTGCCATCAGGACAGGGGTGAATCAGCCCCAGCATTTT
TRBJ2-5,TRBV4-1,TRBD2,once,CASSHIGLADQETQYF,TGCGCCAGCAGCCATATCGGACTAGCGGACCAAGAGACCCAGTACTTC
TRBJ2-1,TRBV7-2,TRBD2,-,CASSARGGTSAYNEQFF,TGTGCCAGCAGCGCGAGGGGAGGGACTAGCGCCTACAATGAGCAGTTCTTC
TRBJ2-2,TRBV7-6,TRBD1,-,CASSWTGGGELFF,TGTGCCAGCAGCTGGACAGGGGGAGGGGAGCTGTTTTTT
TRBJ2-2,TRBV5-5,TRBD1,-,CASSLGTGLTGELFF,TGTGCCAGCAGCTTGGGGACAGGACTCACCGGGGAGCTGTTTTTT
TRBJ2-7,TRBV7-9,-,-,CSSSLVLLPYEQYF,TGTTCCAGCAGCTTAGTCCTTCTTCCCTACGAGCAGTACTTC
TRBJ2-6,TRBV7-9,-,-,CASSYRSGANVLTF,TGTGCCAGCAGCTACCGGTCCGGGGCCAACGTCCTGACTTTC
TRBJ2-7,TRBV28,-,-,CASLAGYEQYF,TGTGCCAGCCTGGCGGGCTACGAGCAGTACTTC
TRBJ2-3,TRBV4-1,-,once,CASSLYRRPTDTQYF,TGCGCCAGCAGCCTATACAGGAGACCCACAGATACGCAGTATTTT
TRBJ2-7,TRBV19,-,-,CASSTQGAPYEQYF,TGTGCCAGTAGTACACAGGGAGCCCCCTACGAGCAGTACTTC
TRBJ2-7,TRBV19,-,-,CASSPPGSYEQYF,TGTGCCAGTAGTCCCCCCGGGAGCTACGAGCAGTACTTC
TRBJ2-3,TRBV7-9,-,few,CASSWEVDTQYF,TGTGCCAGCAGCTGGGAGGTAGATACGCAGTATTTT
TRBJ1-2,TRBV7-9,TRBD1,-,CASKQAGQGDGYTF,TGTGCCAGCAAACAAGCGGGACAGGGCGATGGCTACACCTTC
TRBJ1-1,TRBV21-1,-,-,CASSERQGVYTEAFF,TGTGCCAGCAGCGAGCGACAGGGGGTCTACACTGAAGCTTTCTTT
TRBJ2-5,TRBV5-4,TRBD1,-,CATSWDSPFRETQYF,TGTGCCACCTCTTGGGACAGCCCATTCCGAGAGACCCAGTACTTC